Many counts were recorded for the clone carrying this T cell receptor beta chain. Its specificity is unknown. The CDR3 totals 15 residues. Germline V lookup: CDR1 GTSNPN, CDR2 SVGIG (reference sequence). V was cut by 2 bases and J by 6 bases, with 19 bases left in between. The sample originates from a study of T cells after yellow fever vaccination. On the study more broadly: Fractions with few cells were prepared using SMART-Seq v4 Ultra Low Input. Study conclusions and caveats: Post-booster samples contained most primary-vaccination clones (approximately 97% CD4, around 89% CD8). High-abundance clonotypes from the bulk population could contaminate FACS-sorted repertoires.

TCRdb called the 5' RACE reads again in MiXCR, with one record for every CDR3 protein. The sample includes about 140,000 distinct CDR3 sequences, about 7.7% of them seen just once. The rearrangement joins TRBV30 to TRBJ2-5; tentatively, D is TRBD2 (6 bases). This receptor was taken from a man under 40 who received the YFV17D yellow fever vaccine. Sample: CD4+ T cells sorted from PBMCs, taken 5 days after the yellow fever booster vaccination. CDR3 sequence: CAWSPWVGGLKTQYF. CDR3 nucleotides: TGTGCCTGGAGTCCTTGGGTCGGGGGTTTAAAGACCCAGTACTTC.